Given below is one TCR beta chain in context. This specimen belongs to a study of blood T cell repertoires in COVID-19. Study at large: Researchers got acute and convalescent COVID-19 samples from the United States, Italy and Spain.

Source study methods: Amplification of reference gene primers provided the estimated nucleated cell counts. Profiling relied on immunoSEQ multiplex PCR, and the TCRdb table lists in-frame clones only, not all of them. That table gives V, J and clone size, and the DNA gave D and trimming. The sample has around 360,000 clones, roughly 87% seen once. Participant ages covered roughly 18 to 89 years across 24 US areas. Cohort placement rested on clinical history that participants reported themselves. The CDR3 length is 11 residues. The germline V and J ends were trimmed by 4 bases and 6 bases, with 5 bases remaining between them. Looked up from germline, CDR1 is LGHDT and CDR2 is YNNKEL (reference sequence).

The chain carries TRBV3-1 (or the pseudogene TRBV3-2) and TRBJ2-3; a possible D gene is TRBD2 (5 bases). The sequence was collected from a young woman who had recovered from COVID-19. Sequences were obtained from PBMCs or T cells enriched from blood (not recorded which). CDR3 protein: CASSPGDTQYF. CDR3 sequence (DNA): TGTGCCAGCAGCCCGGGGGATACGCAGTATTTT.